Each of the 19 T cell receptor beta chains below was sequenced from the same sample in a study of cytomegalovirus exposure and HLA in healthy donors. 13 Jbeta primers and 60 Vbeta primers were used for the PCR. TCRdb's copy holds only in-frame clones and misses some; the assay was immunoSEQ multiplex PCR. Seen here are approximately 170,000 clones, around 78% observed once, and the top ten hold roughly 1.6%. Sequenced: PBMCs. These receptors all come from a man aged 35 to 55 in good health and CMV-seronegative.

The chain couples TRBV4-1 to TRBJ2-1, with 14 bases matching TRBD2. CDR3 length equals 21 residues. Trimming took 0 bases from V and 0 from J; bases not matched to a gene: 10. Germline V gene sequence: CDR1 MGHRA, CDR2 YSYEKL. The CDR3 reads CASSQDPRGLAGVSSYNEQFF. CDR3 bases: TGCGCCAGCAGCCAAGATCCGAGGGGACTAGCGGGGGTGAGCTCCTACAATGAGCAGTTCTTC.

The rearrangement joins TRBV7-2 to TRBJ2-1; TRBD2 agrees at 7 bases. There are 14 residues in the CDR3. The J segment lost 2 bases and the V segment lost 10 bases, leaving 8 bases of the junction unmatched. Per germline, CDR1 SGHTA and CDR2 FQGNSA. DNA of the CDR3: TGTGCCATCGCGGGAGAGCCTGCCTACAATGAGCAGTTCTTC. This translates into CAIAGEPAYNEQFF.

The CDR3 spells CASSLKASGSYNEQFF. CDR3 bases: TGTGCCAGCAGCTTAAAGGCTAGCGGCAGCTACAATGAGCAGTTCTTC. The chain is built from TRBV7-3 and TRBJ2-1; 7 bases agree with TRBD2. The length of the CDR3 is 16 residues. J gave up 3 bases and V 1 base, and 6 bases lay outside the gene matches. Per the germline V gene, CDR1 is SGHTA and CDR2 is FQGTGA.

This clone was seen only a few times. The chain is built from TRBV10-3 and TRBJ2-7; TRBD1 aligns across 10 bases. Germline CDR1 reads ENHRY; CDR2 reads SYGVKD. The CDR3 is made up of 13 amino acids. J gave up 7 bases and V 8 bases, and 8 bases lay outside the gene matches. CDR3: CAIAGQGLREQYF. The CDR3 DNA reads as TGTGCCATCGCGGGACAGGGGTTGAGGGAGCAGTACTTC.

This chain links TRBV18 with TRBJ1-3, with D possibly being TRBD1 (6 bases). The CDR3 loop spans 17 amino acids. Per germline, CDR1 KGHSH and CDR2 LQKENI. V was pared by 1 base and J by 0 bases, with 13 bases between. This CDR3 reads CASSPREQGNSGNTIYF. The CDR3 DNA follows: TGTGCCAGCTCACCACGAGAACAGGGAAACTCTGGAAACACCATATATTTT.

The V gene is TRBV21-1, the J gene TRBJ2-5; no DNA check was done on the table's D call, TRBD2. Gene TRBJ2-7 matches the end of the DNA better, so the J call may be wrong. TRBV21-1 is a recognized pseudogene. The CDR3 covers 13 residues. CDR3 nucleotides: TGTGCCAGCAGCAAGCTAAGAGACTACGAGCAGTACTTC. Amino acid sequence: CASSKLRDYEQYF.

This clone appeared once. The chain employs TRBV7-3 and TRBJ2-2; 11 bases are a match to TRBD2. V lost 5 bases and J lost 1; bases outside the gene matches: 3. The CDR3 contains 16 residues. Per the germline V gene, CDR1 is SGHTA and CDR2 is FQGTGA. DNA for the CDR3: TGTGCCAGCAGCCTACTAGCGGGAGTGAACACCGGGGAGCTGTTTTTT. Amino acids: CASSLLAGVNTGELFF.

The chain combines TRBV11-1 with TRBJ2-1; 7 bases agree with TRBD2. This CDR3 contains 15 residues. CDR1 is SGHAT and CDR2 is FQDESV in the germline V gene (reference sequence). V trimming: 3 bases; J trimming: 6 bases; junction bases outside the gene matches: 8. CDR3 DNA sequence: TGTGCCAGCAGCTTCTGGGACTACCGAAGCAATGAGCAGTTCTTC. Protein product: CASSFWDYRSNEQFF. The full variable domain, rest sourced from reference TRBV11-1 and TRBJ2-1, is EAEVAQSPRYKITEKSQAVAFWCDPISGHATLYWYRQILGQGPELLVQFQDESVVDDSQLPKDRFSAERLKGVDSTLKIQPAELGDSAMYLCASSFWDYRSNEQFFGPGTRLTVL.

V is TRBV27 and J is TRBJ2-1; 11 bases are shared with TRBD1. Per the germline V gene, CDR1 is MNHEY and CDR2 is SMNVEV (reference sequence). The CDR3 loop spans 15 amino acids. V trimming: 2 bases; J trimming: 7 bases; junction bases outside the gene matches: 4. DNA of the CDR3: TGTGCCAGCAGTTTAGGGACAGGGGGTCTTAATGAGCAGTTCTTC. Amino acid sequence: CASSLGTGGLNEQFF.

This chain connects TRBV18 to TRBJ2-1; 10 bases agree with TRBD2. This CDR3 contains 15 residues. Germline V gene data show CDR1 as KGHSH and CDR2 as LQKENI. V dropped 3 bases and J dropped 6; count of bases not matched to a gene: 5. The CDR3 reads CASSPGLAETNEQFF. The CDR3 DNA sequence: TGTGCCAGCTCACCTGGACTAGCGGAAACCAATGAGCAGTTCTTC.

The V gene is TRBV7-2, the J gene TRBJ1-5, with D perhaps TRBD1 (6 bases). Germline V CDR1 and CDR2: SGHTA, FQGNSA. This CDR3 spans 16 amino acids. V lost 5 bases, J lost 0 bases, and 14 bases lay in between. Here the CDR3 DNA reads TGTGCCAGCAGCCCTTACAACAGGGATAGCAATCAGCCCCAGCATTTT. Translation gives CASSPYNRDSNQPQHF.

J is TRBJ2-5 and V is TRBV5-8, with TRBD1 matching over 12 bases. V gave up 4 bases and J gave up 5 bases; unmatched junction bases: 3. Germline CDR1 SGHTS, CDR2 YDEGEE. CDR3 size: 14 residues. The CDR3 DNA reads TGTGCCAGCAGCCCAGGGACAGGGGGCGAGACCCAGTACTTC. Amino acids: CASSPGTGGETQYF.

The CDR3 region is CASSHTTGDWYEQYF. CDR3 bases: TGCGCCAGCAGCCACACAACAGGGGACTGGTACGAGCAGTACTTC. V is TRBV4-1 and J is TRBJ2-7, with D tentatively TRBD1 (7 bases). The CDR3 loop spans 15 amino acids. Germline lookup yields CDR1 MGHRA and CDR2 YSYEKL. The ends were cut back, 3 bases at V and 4 bases at J, with 16 bases in the middle.

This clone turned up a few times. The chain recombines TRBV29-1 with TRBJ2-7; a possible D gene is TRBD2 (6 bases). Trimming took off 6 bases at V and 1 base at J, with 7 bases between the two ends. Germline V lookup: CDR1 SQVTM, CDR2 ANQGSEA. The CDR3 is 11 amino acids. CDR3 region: CSVGGSYEQYF. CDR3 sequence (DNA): TGCAGCGTCGGGGGATCCTACGAGCAGTACTTC.

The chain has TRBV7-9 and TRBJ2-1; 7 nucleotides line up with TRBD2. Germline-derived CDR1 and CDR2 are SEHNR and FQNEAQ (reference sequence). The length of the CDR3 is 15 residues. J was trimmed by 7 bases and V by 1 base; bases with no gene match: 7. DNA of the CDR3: TGTGCCAGCAGCTTAGTTGGGACTAATAGAAATGAGCAGTTCTTC. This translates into CASSLVGTNRNEQFF.

Written as DNA, the CDR3 is TGTGCCAGCAGTGAACCGTTCTATGGCTACACCTTC. Amino acid sequence: CASSEPFYGYTF. The genes are TRBV6-1 and TRBJ1-2; the D is unclear. Germline V lookup: CDR1 MNHNS, CDR2 SASEGT. This CDR3 contains 12 residues. Trimming pared 2 bases from V and 4 bases from J, leaving 5 bases between.

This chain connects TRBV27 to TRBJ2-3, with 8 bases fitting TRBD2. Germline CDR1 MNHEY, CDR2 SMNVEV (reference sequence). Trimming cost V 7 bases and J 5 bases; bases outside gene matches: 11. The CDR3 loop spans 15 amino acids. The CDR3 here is CASKNSGTNRDTQYF. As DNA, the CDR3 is TGTGCCAGCAAGAATAGCGGGACCAATAGAGATACGCAGTATTTT.

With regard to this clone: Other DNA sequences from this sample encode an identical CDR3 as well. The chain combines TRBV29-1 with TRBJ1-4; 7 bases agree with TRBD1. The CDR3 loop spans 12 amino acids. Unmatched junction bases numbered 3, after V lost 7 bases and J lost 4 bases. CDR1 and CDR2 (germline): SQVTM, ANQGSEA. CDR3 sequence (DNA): TGCAGCGGGACAGGAAGTAATGAAAAACTGTTTTTT. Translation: CSGTGSNEKLFF.

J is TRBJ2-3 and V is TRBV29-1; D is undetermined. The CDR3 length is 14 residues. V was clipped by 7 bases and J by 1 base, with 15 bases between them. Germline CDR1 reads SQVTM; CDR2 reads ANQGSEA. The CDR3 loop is CSAITVIGTDTQYF. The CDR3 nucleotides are TGCAGCGCCATTACAGTGATTGGCACAGATACGCAGTATTTT.